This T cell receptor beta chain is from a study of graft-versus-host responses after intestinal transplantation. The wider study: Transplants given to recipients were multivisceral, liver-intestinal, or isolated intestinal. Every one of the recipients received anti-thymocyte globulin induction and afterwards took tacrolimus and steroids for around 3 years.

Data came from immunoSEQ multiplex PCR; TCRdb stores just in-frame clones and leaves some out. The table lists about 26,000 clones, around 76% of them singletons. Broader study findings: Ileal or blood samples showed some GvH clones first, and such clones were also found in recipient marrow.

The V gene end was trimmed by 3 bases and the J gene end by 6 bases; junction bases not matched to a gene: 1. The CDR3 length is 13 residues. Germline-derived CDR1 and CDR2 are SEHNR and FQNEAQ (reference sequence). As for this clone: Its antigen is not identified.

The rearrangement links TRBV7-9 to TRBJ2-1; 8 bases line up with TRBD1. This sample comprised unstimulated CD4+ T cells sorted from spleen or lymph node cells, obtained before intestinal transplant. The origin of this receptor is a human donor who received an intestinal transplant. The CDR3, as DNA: TGTGCCAGCAGCTTGGACAGGGCCAATGAGCAGTTCTTC. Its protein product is CASSLDRANEQFF.